These 14 T cell receptor beta chains came from one sample sequenced in a study of blood T cell repertoires in COVID-19. Libraries were prepared by immunoSEQ multiplex PCR; TCRdb keeps only in-frame clonotypes and omits some of them. The data show about 210,000 clones, 65% to 85% seen once. Sequencing was carried out using peripheral blood. The source is a woman aged 45-65 years with acute or convalescent COVID-19.

This chain joins TRBV6-6 and TRBJ1-2; 7 bases align to TRBD1. The germline V gene has CDR1 MNHNY and CDR2 SVGAGI (reference sequence). This CDR3 contains 14 residues. J lost 4 bases, V lost 6 bases, and 8 bases had no gene match. The chain's CDR3 is CASSRTGEGYGYTF. The CDR3 DNA reads as TGTGCCAGCAGCCGCACAGGGGAAGGCTATGGCTACACCTTC.

CDR3 nucleotide sequence: TGTGCCACCAGTGACTCCCTCAGGGCCGACACCGGGGAGCTGTTTTTT. It codes for CATSDSLRADTGELFF. The genes are TRBV24-1 and TRBJ2-2, with D possibly being TRBD1 (5 bases). CDR1 KGHDR and CDR2 SFDVKD come from the germline V gene. The germline V and J ends were trimmed by 4 bases and 3 bases, with 14 bases remaining between them. The CDR3 contains 16 residues.

This sequence joins TRBV2 and TRBJ2-1; 7 bases fit TRBD1. Germline CDR1 and CDR2: SNHLY and FYNNEI. The J segment lost 8 bases and the V segment lost 2 bases, leaving 15 bases of the junction unmatched. This CDR3 comprises 17 residues. CDR3 sequence: CASSERSGGRGPHEQFF. The DNA of the CDR3 is TGTGCCAGCAGTGAACGGAGTGGGGGAAGGGGGCCCCATGAGCAGTTCTTC.

This clone was detected only a few times. The chain couples TRBV5-1 to TRBJ2-7; the match to TRBD1 covers 12 bases. Germline lookup yields CDR1 SGHRS and CDR2 YFSETQ. J lost 0 bases, V lost 4 bases, and 8 bases had no gene match. The CDR3 loop spans 17 amino acids. The CDR3 DNA reads as TGCGCCAGCAGCCCGGGGACAGGGGGCCGAAGCTCCTACGAGCAGTACTTC. It is translated as CASSPGTGGRSSYEQYF.

The table lists this clone with a few counts. The chain employs TRBV15 and TRBJ1-5, with 10 bases aligning to TRBD1. The CDR3 is 17 amino acids. Germline CDR1 LNHNV, CDR2 YYDKDF (reference sequence). J lost 1 base, V lost 5 bases, and 8 bases had no gene match. In nucleotides, the CDR3 is TGTGCCACCAGCTTTACCGGGACAGGGGACAGCAATCAGCCCCAGCATTTT. Translation: CATSFTGTGDSNQPQHF.

The chain links TRBV6-1 to TRBJ1-5; 8 bases agree with TRBD1. Germline V gives CDR1 MNHNS, CDR2 SASEGT. CDR3 length equals 16 residues. The junction had 5 bases not matched to a gene; V was cut back by 4 bases and J by 0 bases. The CDR3 DNA follows: TGTGCCAGCAGTGCCGTGACAGGGGTTAGCAATCAGCCCCAGCATTTT. Translated, it gives CASSAVTGVSNQPQHF.

The V and J genes are TRBV14 and TRBJ2-7; D possibly corresponds to TRBD2 (5 bases). The V and J ends lost 9 bases and 3 bases respectively, with 18 bases between them. The CDR3 is made up of 14 amino acids. The germline V gene has CDR1 SGHDN and CDR2 FVKESK. CDR3 in amino acids: CASRRAGGNYEQYF. CDR3 coding DNA: TGTGCCAGTCGAAGGGCGGGTGGAAACTACGAGCAGTACTTC.

This sequence joins TRBV6-1 and TRBJ1-5; no reliable D call. Deletions cut 1 base from V and 5 bases from J, with 6 bases between. Looked up from germline, CDR1 is MNHNS and CDR2 is SASEGT. The CDR3 totals 13 residues. In nucleotides, the CDR3 is TGTGCCAGCAGTGAAGGCAGGCATCAGCCCCAGCATTTT. Encoded protein: CASSEGRHQPQHF.

This sequence joins TRBV3-1 (or the pseudogene TRBV3-2) and TRBJ2-7, with TRBD2 as a possible D gene (6 bases). Germline V gene sequence: CDR1 LGHDT, CDR2 YNNKEL (reference sequence). The V end was cut by 2 bases, the J end by 3 bases, with 17 bases between. The CDR3 is 16 amino acids. This CDR3 is CASSQMYGGIIYEQYF. DNA of the CDR3: TGTGCCAGCAGCCAAATGTATGGGGGGATAATCTACGAGCAGTACTTC.

The rearrangement uses TRBV14 and TRBJ1-4, with D perhaps TRBD1 (5 bases). The CDR3 consists of 14 residues. Trimming shortened V by 7 bases and J by 5 bases, and 14 bases separated the two germline ends. The germline CDR1 and CDR2 sequences are SGHDN and FVKESK. CDR3 in DNA: TGTGCCAGCACCGGGGGGGGAGGAAATGAAAAACTGTTTTTT. Amino acids: CASTGGGGNEKLFF.

This clone was observed a handful of times. The rearrangement joins TRBV6-1 to TRBJ2-7; D unclear. The V gene lost 3 bases and the J gene lost 0 bases, with 6 bases spanning the gap. Germline V gene data show CDR1 as MNHNS and CDR2 as SASEGT. The CDR3 sequence is 13 residues long. DNA of the CDR3: TGTGCCAGCAGTGACCCAGACTCCTACGAGCAGTACTTC. This translates into CASSDPDSYEQYF.

The rearrangement links TRBV27 to TRBJ2-1; possible D gene TRBD2, 6 bases. This CDR3 spans 11 amino acids. Germline CDR1 reads MNHEY; CDR2 reads SMNVEV (reference sequence). Trimming pared 11 bases from V and 3 bases from J, leaving 8 bases between. The CDR3 DNA follows: TGTGCCTCGGGGGACTACAATGAGCAGTTCTTC. Translating gives CASGDYNEQFF.

The V and J genes are TRBV4-1 and TRBJ2-3; TRBD2 aligns across 12 bases. Looked up from germline, CDR1 is MGHRA and CDR2 is YSYEKL. V was clipped by 0 bases and J by 6 bases; unmatched bases: 7. This CDR3 spans 17 amino acids. CDR3 in DNA: TGCGCCAGCAGCCAAGATACGACTAGCGGGAGTTGGGATACGCAGTATTTT. Translating gives CASSQDTTSGSWDTQYF.

The CDR3 spells CASSYFRDRGELFF. CDR3 in DNA: TGTGCCAGCAGTTACTTCCGGGACAGGGGGGAGCTGTTTTTT. The rearrangement joins TRBV6-6 to TRBJ2-2; 8 bases are shared with TRBD1. There are 14 residues in the CDR3. V shed 1 base and J 8 bases; nucleotides not matched to a gene: 3. Per germline, CDR1 MNHNY and CDR2 SVGAGI (reference sequence).